The rows below give T cell receptor beta chains drawn from one sample of a study of cytomegalovirus exposure and HLA in healthy donors. Clones were sequenced by immunoSEQ multiplex PCR, and TCRdb holds only the in-frame ones, with some missing. Of 200,000 or so clones listed, over 65% were seen once; the top ten hold around 2.8%. Sequenced material: PBMCs. The receptors here all came from a woman aged 45-59 years in good health and CMV-seropositive. Both conserved end residues are part of each CDR3. Fields, in order: V gene, D gene, J gene, clone size, CDR3 protein, CDR3 DNA. A D gene is named only where the DNA matches it firmly. Part of the rows lack a size; the others show once, few, many or a class for expanded clones.

TRBV6-5,.,TRBJ1-2,.,CASSYPSYGYTF,TGTGCCAGCAGTTACCCCAGCTATGGCTACACCTTC
TRBV11-2,.,TRBJ2-7,.,CASSRLVGGSSYEQYF,TGTGCCAGCAGCCGACTGGTTGGGGGGAGCTCCTACGAGCAGTACTTC
TRBV20-1,.,TRBJ1-2,few,CSVPTGYGYTF,TGCAGTGTCCCGACAGGCTATGGCTACACCTTC
TRBV5-6,TRBD2,TRBJ2-3,.,CASSLELAASTDTQYF,TGTGCCAGCAGCTTGGAGCTAGCGGCTAGCACAGATACGCAGTATTTT
TRBV6-6,TRBD1,TRBJ1-3,few,CASSRAQGAGNTIYF,TGTGCCAGCAGCAGAGCTCAGGGGGCTGGAAACACCATATATTTT
TRBV18,TRBD1,TRBJ2-3,few,CASSYDRVTDTQYF,TGTGCCAGCTCTTACGACAGGGTAACAGATACGCAGTATTTT
TRBV7-9,.,TRBJ2-3,.,CASSSYRVAKGADTQYF,TGTGCCAGCAGCTCCTACAGGGTAGCTAAGGGCGCAGATACGCAGTATTTT
TRBV19,TRBD2,TRBJ2-3,.,CASNQGLHTDTQYF,TGTGCCAGTAACCAGGGACTACACACAGATACGCAGTATTTT
TRBV15,TRBD1,TRBJ1-1,.,CATSRGTGGSSTEAFF,TGTGCCACCAGCAGGGGGACAGGGGGCTCTAGCACTGAAGCTTTCTTT
TRBV7-9,.,TRBJ1-5,.,CASSQYGGSNQPQHF,TGTGCCAGCAGCCAATACGGGGGTAGCAATCAGCCCCAGCATTTT
TRBV4-1,.,TRBJ1-4,few,CASSQERGTKGEKLFF,TGCGCCAGCAGCCAAGAAAGGGGTACTAAGGGGGAAAAACTGTTTTTT
TRBV9,TRBD1,TRBJ2-3,once,CASSVEQGADTQYF,TGTGCCAGCAGCGTCGAACAGGGGGCAGATACGCAGTATTTT
TRBV6-6,TRBD1,TRBJ1-5,.,CASSYSTGQGDQPQHF,TGTGCCAGCAGTTACTCGACGGGACAGGGGGATCAGCCCCAGCATTTT
TRBV6-1,TRBD2,TRBJ2-3,.,CASTQWRGGTDTQYF,TGTGCCAGCACTCAATGGCGGGGGGGCACAGATACGCAGTATTTT
TRBV5-1,.,TRBJ2-3,.,CASSRPALAADTQYF,TGCGCCAGCTCCCGGCCTGCCCTCGCGGCAGATACGCAGTATTTT
TRBV7-2,TRBD1,TRBJ2-2,.,CASSTRTGSNTGELFF,TGTGCCAGCAGCACCCGGACAGGATCGAACACCGGGGAGCTGTTTTTT
TRBV5-1,TRBD1,TRBJ2-7,.,CASSSGQGAREQYF,TGCGCCAGCAGCTCGGGACAGGGGGCGCGGGAGCAGTACTTC